This T cell receptor beta chain was documented in a study of radiation and T cells in renal cell carcinoma. Study-wide context: Nephrectomy followed 15 Gy stereotactic body radiation by 4 weeks.

Details on this clone: Antigen specificity is unknown.

Time point of the sample: baseline pretreatment blood. The sample's treatment: 15 Gy SBRT to primary tumor, nephrectomy 4 weeks later. After SBRT, blood was collected at 2 and 4 weeks, plus baseline. Findings and caveats of the study: Pretreatment tumor biopsies were lacking, so baseline clonotypes are unknown. From baseline, blood top tumor clonotypes peaked at 2 weeks post-radiation.

This CDR3 is built from 18 residues. Germline CDR1 and CDR2: MNHNS and SASEGT. Trimming cost V 4 bases and J 5 bases, with 26 bases left between them. Here immunoSEQ multiplex PCR was the method, and the copy in TCRdb shows in-frame clones only, minus some. The data hold 130,000 or so clones, with 70% to 90% observed a single time. The rearrangement uses TRBV6-1 and TRBJ1-1; D not resolved. The starting material was blood, obtained from a patient whose treatment included radiotherapy and nephrectomy. This clonotype originated in a woman aged 50 to 65 with renal cell carcinoma. CDR3 sequence: CASSASYGLRGEGTEAFF. The DNA of the CDR3 is TGTGCCAGCAGTGCAAGTTACGGGCTCCGGGGAGAGGGTACTGAAGCTTTCTTT.